The rows below give T cell receptor beta chains drawn from one sample of a study of OX40 agonist ivuxolimab in advanced cancers. Sequencing used immunoSEQ multiplex PCR; TCRdb keeps in-frame clones, though not all of them. The data hold some 83,000 clones, with approximately 90% observed a single time. The sequencing used CD4+ or CD8+ T cells sorted from blood, collected in a trial of the OX40 agonist ivuxolimab. The origin of the receptors is an adult with an advanced solid tumor such as melanoma, head and neck, liver or kidney cancer. Both conserved end residues are part of each CDR3. Each record gives: V gene, clone size, J gene, CDR3 protein. Some rows mark clone size as missing; the rest say once, few, many or name a class of expanded clone.

v_gene: TRBV5-5; abundance: -; j_gene: TRBJ1-5; CDR3aa: CASSLGQGGYSQHF
v_gene: TRBV7-3; abundance: -; j_gene: TRBJ2-1; CDR3aa: CASSPHKAGTNEQFF
v_gene: TRBV28; abundance: -; j_gene: TRBJ1-5; CDR3aa: CASSSQGGGNQPQHF
v_gene: TRBV19; abundance: -; j_gene: TRBJ1-4; CDR3aa: CASMEGDATNEKLFF
v_gene: TRBV18; abundance: -; j_gene: TRBJ2-3; CDR3aa: CASSPLFGRGSTDTQYF
v_gene: TRBV28; abundance: once; j_gene: TRBJ1-1; CDR3aa: CASSLYQGVAEAFF
v_gene: TRBV11-2; abundance: -; j_gene: TRBJ2-7; CDR3aa: CASSPNPVMSSYEQYF
v_gene: TRBV21-1; abundance: -; j_gene: TRBJ1-2; CDR3aa: CASSKKALTGDYGYTF
v_gene: TRBV7-2; abundance: -; j_gene: TRBJ2-3; CDR3aa: CASSLRTADTQYF
v_gene: TRBV7-2; abundance: -; j_gene: TRBJ1-3; CDR3aa: CASSPPGQMLTGNTIYF
v_gene: TRBV18; abundance: -; j_gene: TRBJ2-2; CDR3aa: CASSPLSGTRTGELFF
v_gene: TRBV12-5; abundance: -; j_gene: TRBJ2-2; CDR3aa: CASGHKSNTGELFF
v_gene: TRBV14; abundance: medium-sized; j_gene: TRBJ1-3; CDR3aa: CASSQGQGLSSGNTIYF
v_gene: TRBV4-2; abundance: -; j_gene: TRBJ2-3; CDR3aa: CASSQDPSGATFTDTQYF
v_gene: TRBV7-2; abundance: -; j_gene: TRBJ2-1; CDR3aa: CASSLDLRGEQFF
v_gene: TRBV6-7; abundance: -; j_gene: TRBJ1-5; CDR3aa: CASTSGGVCNQPQHF
v_gene: TRBV28; abundance: -; j_gene: TRBJ2-3; CDR3aa: CASSSGTSGSADTQYF
v_gene: TRBV19; abundance: once; j_gene: TRBJ1-5; CDR3aa: CASSSSGTGNQPQHF
v_gene: TRBV27; abundance: -; j_gene: TRBJ2-3; CDR3aa: CASSLRMGTEIFYSQYF
v_gene: TRBV28; abundance: -; j_gene: TRBJ2-5; CDR3aa: CASSLSPGAVQETQYF
v_gene: TRBV5-6; abundance: -; j_gene: TRBJ1-4; CDR3aa: CASSLKGATNEKLFF
v_gene: TRBV18; abundance: once; j_gene: TRBJ2-7; CDR3aa: CASSAQGISYEQYF